The rows below give T cell receptor beta chains drawn from one sample of a study of cytomegalovirus exposure and HLA in healthy donors. Data came from immunoSEQ multiplex PCR; TCRdb stores just in-frame clones and leaves some out. This sample's table reports about 39,000 clones. The sample consisted of PBMCs. The receptors were gathered from a male donor in good health and CMV-seronegative. The CDR3 runs from the conserved cysteine through the conserved F or W. D genes are given only for firm matches. Size is stated for part of the rows, as once, few or many counts, or as a class when the clone is expanded.

j_call | clone_size | cdr3_length | d_call | v_call | cdr3_aa | cdr3_nt
TRBJ2-3 | NA | 15 | TRBD2 | TRBV5-1 | CASSLLAGLTDTQYF | TGCGCCAGCAGCTTACTAGCGGGGCTCACAGATACGCAGTATTTT
TRBJ2-2 | NA | 15 | NA | TRBV5-6 | CASSLLGGDTGELFF | TGTGCCAGCAGCTTGCTCGGGGGTGACACCGGGGAGCTGTTTTTT
TRBJ2-5 | NA | 17 | NA | TRBV5-1 | CASSSFQVGQDGETQYF | TGCGCCAGCAGCTCCTTCCAAGTTGGGCAGGATGGAGAGACCCAGTACTTC
TRBJ1-5 | NA | 14 | TRBD1 | TRBV5-6 | CASSFGTGNQPQHF | TGTGCCAGCAGCTTCGGGACAGGGAATCAGCCCCAGCATTTT
TRBJ2-5 | NA | 14 | NA | TRBV9 | CASSVGQVKETQYF | TGTGCCAGCAGCGTAGGGCAGGTAAAAGAGACCCAGTACTTC
TRBJ2-5 | NA | 15 | NA | TRBV14 | CASSQEAGVWETQYF | TGTGCCAGCAGCCAGGAGGCAGGGGTATGGGAGACCCAGTACTTC
TRBJ1-2 | NA | 14 | NA | TRBV5-1 | CASSLVTGSYGYTF | TGCGCCAGCAGCTTGGTTACAGGGAGCTATGGCTACACCTTC
TRBJ2-2 | NA | 12 | NA | TRBV2 | CASRGNTGELFF | TGTGCCAGCCGAGGGAACACCGGGGAGCTGTTTTTT
TRBJ1-5 | NA | 17 | NA | TRBV19 | CASSIRGQTYSNQPQHF | TGTGCCAGTAGTATCAGGGGCCAAACTTATAGCAATCAGCCCCAGCATTTT
TRBJ1-4 | NA | 14 | TRBD1 | TRBV14 | CASSRQGSNEKLFF | TGTGCCAGCAGCCGACAGGGGTCTAATGAAAAACTGTTTTTT
TRBJ1-2 | NA | 14 | NA | TRBV7-9 | CASSLDRANYGYTF | TGTGCCAGCAGCCTGGACAGAGCTAACTATGGCTACACCTTC
TRBJ2-5 | NA | 16 | TRBD2 | TRBV5-1 | CASSLLVAGVQETQYF | TGCGCCAGCAGCTTGTTGGTAGCGGGGGTACAAGAGACCCAGTACTTC
TRBJ1-1 | NA | 14 | NA | TRBV6-5 | CASSYVRGDTEAFF | TGTGCCAGCAGTTACGTCCGGGGGGACACTGAAGCTTTCTTT
TRBJ2-7 | NA | 14 | TRBD1 | TRBV13 | CASSSRQGNYEQYF | TGTGCCAGCAGCTCCCGACAGGGTAATTACGAGCAGTACTTC
TRBJ1-2 | NA | 16 | NA | TRBV6-1 | CASSATQGSSPYGYTF | TGTGCCAGCAGTGCTACGCAGGGGTCCTCCCCCTATGGCTACACCTTC
TRBJ1-2 | NA | 12 | TRBD1 | TRBV30 | CAWVGQAYGYTF | TGTGCCTGGGTGGGACAGGCCTATGGCTACACCTTC
TRBJ1-1 | NA | 14 | TRBD1 | TRBV10-3 | CAISRRGLETEAFF | TGTGCCATCAGCCGCAGGGGGCTAGAGACTGAAGCTTTCTTT
TRBJ2-7 | NA | 17 | NA | TRBV11-2 | CASSLGQGGKASYEQYF | TGTGCCAGCAGCTTAGGTCAAGGAGGGAAGGCCTCCTACGAGCAGTACTTC
TRBJ2-1 | NA | 13 | NA | TRBV19 | CASRVSFYNEQFF | TGTGCCAGTAGGGTTAGCTTCTACAATGAGCAGTTCTTC
TRBJ2-7 | NA | 14 | TRBD1 | TRBV7-9 | CASSWGQGGYEQYF | TGTGCCAGCAGCTGGGGACAGGGGGGGTACGAGCAGTACTTC
TRBJ1-5 | NA | 12 | NA | TRBV7-9 | CASSILERPQHF | TGTGCCAGCAGCATCCTCGAGCGGCCCCAGCATTTT
TRBJ1-6 | NA | 15 | TRBD1 | TRBV2 | CASSPPGQGQSPLHF | TGTGCCAGCAGTCCCCCGGGACAGGGGCAATCACCCCTCCACTTT
TRBJ1-5 | NA | 16 | NA | TRBV30 | CAWSVGVSIINQPQHF | TGTGCCTGGAGTGTAGGGGTCAGCATTATTAATCAGCCCCAGCATTTT
TRBJ1-4 | NA | 13 | TRBD1 | TRBV27 | CASSLEGAGKLFF | TGTGCCAGCAGTTTAGAGGGGGCTGGAAAACTGTTTTTT
TRBJ2-1 | NA | 13 | NA | TRBV2 | CASSEGFYNEQFF | TGTGCCAGCAGTGAGGGCTTCTACAATGAGCAGTTCTTC
TRBJ1-2 | NA | 13 | NA | TRBV18 | CASSPRQSDGYTF | TGTGCCAGCTCACCTCGACAAAGTGATGGCTACACCTTC
TRBJ1-1 | NA | 14 | TRBD1 | TRBV10-1 | CASSSDRGNTEAFF | TGCGCCAGCTCGTCGGACAGGGGGAACACCGAAGCTTTCTTT
TRBJ2-5 | NA | 19 | TRBD1 | TRBV15 | CATSRTSGTGALVQETQYF | TGTGCCACGAGTAGGACCAGCGGGACAGGGGCGTTGGTCCAAGAGACCCAGTACTTC
TRBJ1-2 | NA | 16 | NA | TRBV6-6 | CASSSLGQPIDDGYTF | TGTGCCAGCAGTAGTTTAGGACAGCCCATCGACGACGGCTACACCTTC
TRBJ2-7 | NA | 14 | NA | TRBV5-4 | CASSSIQGRNEQYF | TGTGCCAGCAGCTCCATTCAGGGCCGTAACGAGCAGTACTTC
TRBJ2-1 | medium-sized | 10 | NA | TRBV10-3 | CAIGDNEQFF | TGTGCCATAGGGGACAATGAGCAGTTCTTC
TRBJ1-4 | NA | 14 | NA | TRBV5-1 | CASSLGHLNEKLFF | TGCGCCAGCAGCTTGGGACACCTTAATGAAAAACTGTTTTTT
TRBJ1-4 | NA | 16 | TRBD1 | TRBV7-9 | CASSFVLGQGDEKLFF | TGTGCCAGCAGCTTTGTTCTAGGACAGGGCGATGAAAAACTGTTTTTT
TRBJ1-2 | NA | 12 | NA | TRBV5-4 | CASSLYREGYTF | TGTGCCAGCAGCTTGTACAGGGAAGGCTACACCTTC
TRBJ2-7 | NA | 11 | NA | TRBV4-1 | CASSQGGTPYF | TGCGCCAGCAGCCAAGGCGGGACTCCTTACTTC
TRBJ1-5 | NA | 15 | NA | TRBV6-1 | CASSEPGISNQPQHF | TGTGCCAGCAGTGAACCGGGGATTAGCAATCAGCCCCAGCATTTT
TRBJ2-3 | NA | 14 | TRBD1 | TRBV18 | CASSPDRATDTQYF | TGTGCCAGCTCACCAGACAGGGCGACAGATACGCAGTATTTT